Below, 13 T cell receptor beta chains from the same sample are listed, as sequenced in a study of glioma-infiltrating T cells after dendritic cell vaccination. The time point: after dendritic cell vaccination, including at tumor progression/relapse. The method was immunoSEQ multiplex PCR; TCRdb's version includes in-frame clones alone and lacks a portion of them. This sample has some 46,000 clones; 70% to 90% occur once, and the top ten carry 5% to 6.5%. Sequenced here: blood, sampled after dendritic cell vaccination. The source of these receptors is a human donor with glioblastoma.

The rearrangement links TRBV7-8 to TRBJ2-5; TRBD2 matches 7 bases. The germline V gene encodes CDR1 SGHVS and CDR2 FQNEAQ. Trimming removed 3 bases from V and 1 base from J; junction bases left unmatched: 8. The CDR3 spans 16 residues. The CDR3 DNA is TGTGCCAGCAGCTTGGGGGGACTAACCCTCCAAGAGACCCAGTACTTC. Its protein product is CASSLGGLTLQETQYF.

The chain carries TRBV30 and TRBJ1-3, with no clear D. Germline lookup yields CDR1 GTSNPN and CDR2 SVGIG (reference sequence). The CDR3 spans 11 residues. In DNA, the CDR3 is TGTGCTTCGACGGGAGGAAACACCATATATTTT. As protein: CASTGGNTIYF. Full variable domain (outside the CDR3, taken from reference TRBV30 and TRBJ1-3): SQTIHQWPATLVQPVGSPLSLECTVEGTSNPNLYWYRQAAGRGLQLLFYSVGIGQISSEVPQNLSASRPQDRQFILSSKKLLLSDSGFYLCASTGGNTIYFGEGSWLTVV.

The chain has TRBV7-8 and TRBJ2-7; 13 positions match TRBD2. The V gene's germline CDR1 is SGHVS and CDR2 FQNEAQ. J was trimmed by 0 bases and V by 5 bases; bases with no gene match: 7. The CDR3 sequence is 17 residues long. The CDR3, as DNA: TGTGCCAGCAGCACGACTAGCGGGAGGTTCGACTCCTACGAGCAGTACTTC. Amino acids: CASSTTSGRFDSYEQYF.

The V and J genes are TRBV7-9 and TRBJ1-6; 9 positions match TRBD1. Germline V gives CDR1 SEHNR, CDR2 FQNEAQ (reference sequence). The length of the CDR3 is 16 residues. The trim removed 2 bases at V and 9 bases at J, leaving 8 bases unmatched. The CDR3 spells CASSLITGGLPSPLHF. CDR3 in DNA: TGTGCCAGCAGCTTAATAACAGGGGGCCTACCTTCACCCCTCCACTTT.

The chain carries TRBV5-5 and TRBJ2-3, with 7 bases identical to TRBD2. The germline CDR1 and CDR2 sequences are SGHKS and YYEKEE (reference sequence). The CDR3 contains 14 residues. After removal of 3 bases from V and 1 base from J, the junction contained 2 bases not matched to a gene. For the CDR3, the DNA is TGTGCCAGCAGCTATACTAGCGGCACAGATACGCAGTATTTT. Its protein product is CASSYTSGTDTQYF. Based on the CDR3 plus reference TRBV5-5 and TRBJ2-3, the full variable domain is DAGVTQSPTHLIKTRGQQVTLRCSPISGHKSVSWYQQVLGQGPQFIFQYYEKEERGRGNFPDRFSARQFPNYSSELNVNALLLGDSALYLCASSYTSGTDTQYFGPGTRLTVL.

The chain is built from TRBV5-1 and TRBJ2-7; 8 bases line up with TRBD1. The CDR3 sequence is 14 residues long. Germline-derived CDR1 and CDR2 are SGHRS and YFSETQ. V was clipped by 1 base and J by 5 bases; unmatched bases: 5. CDR3 in amino acids: CASSLTRGLDEQYF. The CDR3 DNA is TGCGCCAGCAGCTTGACCAGGGGGCTGGACGAGCAGTACTTC.

This clone has a single count. V gene TRBV5-1 combines with J gene TRBJ2-7, with 8 nucleotides matching TRBD1. This CDR3 is built from 15 residues. Germline lookup yields CDR1 SGHRS and CDR2 YFSETQ. V lost 0 bases and J lost 4; bases outside the gene matches: 6. The CDR3 spells CASSLALDRVYEQYF. The CDR3, as DNA: TGCGCCAGCAGCTTGGCCTTGGACAGGGTGTACGAGCAGTACTTC. The full variable domain, rest sourced from reference TRBV5-1 and TRBJ2-7, is KAGVTQTPRYLIKTRGQQVTLSCSPISGHRSVSWYQQTPGQGLQFLFEYFSETQRNKGNFPGRFSGRQFSNSRSEMNVSTLELGDSALYLCASSLALDRVYEQYFGPGTRLTVT.

This CDR3 is CASSFIDTQYF. DNA for the CDR3: TGTGCCAGCAGCTTTATAGATACGCAGTATTTT. This chain uses TRBV7-2 with TRBJ2-3; D uncertain. In germline, CDR1 is SGHTA, CDR2 FQGNSA. The V gene lost 3 bases and the J gene lost 5 bases, with 3 bases spanning the gap. The length of the CDR3 is 11 residues.

This rearrangement joins TRBV4-1 to TRBJ2-2; TRBD2 is a possible D gene (6 bases). Germline lookup yields CDR1 MGHRA and CDR2 YSYEKL. With 2 bases removed from V and 4 bases from J, the gap between germline ends came to 14 bases. The CDR3 has 16 residues. The CDR3 region has the DNA TGCGCCAGCAGCCAAACGCCGGGACTGACCACCGGGGAGCTGTTTTTT. Protein sequence: CASSQTPGLTTGELFF.

The V and J genes are TRBV25-1 and TRBJ1-5; TRBD1 matches 9 bases. The germline gives CDR1 MGHDK, CDR2 SYGVNS. The J segment lost 7 bases and the V segment lost 0 bases, leaving 1 base of the junction unmatched. The CDR3 has 14 amino acids. CDR3 in amino acids: CASSEYGQGQPQHF. The CDR3 DNA sequence: TGTGCCAGCAGTGAATACGGACAGGGGCAGCCCCAGCATTTT.

This chain connects TRBV29-1 to TRBJ2-3, with D maybe TRBD1 (6 bases). Germline V gene sequence: CDR1 SQVTM, CDR2 ANQGSEA. The CDR3 length is 11 residues. V was cut by 6 bases and J by 3 bases, with 7 bases left in between. The chain's CDR3 is CSVQGTDTQYF. In nucleotides, the CDR3 is TGCAGCGTACAGGGAACAGATACGCAGTATTTT.

The rearrangement uses TRBV9 and TRBJ2-7; 7 bases align to TRBD1. Germline CDR1 and CDR2: SGDLS and YYNGEE. The J segment lost 0 bases and the V segment lost 4 bases, leaving 7 bases of the junction unmatched. This CDR3 spans 15 amino acids. The CDR3 nucleotides are TGTGCCAGCAGCCCCGGGGACAGCAGCTCCTACGAGCAGTACTTC. It is translated as CASSPGDSSSYEQYF.

V and J are TRBV18 and TRBJ2-5; possible D gene TRBD2, 7 bases. CDR3 length: 15 residues. Per germline, CDR1 KGHSH and CDR2 LQKENI. The V and J ends lost 6 bases and 5 bases respectively, with 19 bases between them. The CDR3 coding sequence is TGTGCCAGCTCCCCCAATCGGGGGGCTGTGGAGACCCAGTACTTC. Protein product: CASSPNRGAVETQYF.